This T cell receptor beta chain comes out of a study of blood T cell repertoires in COVID-19. Sequencing was performed with immunoSEQ multiplex PCR; in TCRdb, only in-frame clones are kept and a portion is missing. The sample consists of 200,000 or so clones, 80% to 90% of them appearing once. This clone has just one count. The CDR3 has 14 residues. Germline V gene data show CDR1 as SGHVS and CDR2 as FQNEAQ. The V gene lost 5 bases and the J gene lost 7 bases, with 15 bases spanning the gap. Sequencing used peripheral blood. This TCR derives from a human donor in a cohort sampled during active COVID-19. V is TRBV7-8 and J is TRBJ1-5; D call uncertain. This CDR3 reads CASSLVTQRQPQHF. CDR3 sequence (DNA): TGTGCCAGCAGCCTAGTAACACAACGACAGCCCCAGCATTTT.